This is a list of T cell receptor beta chains from one sample in a study of OX40 agonist ivuxolimab in advanced cancers. The protocol was immunoSEQ multiplex PCR, while the TCRdb copy is restricted to in-frame clones and leaves out a portion. The sample lists about 27,000 clones, less than 90% occurring once. The sample consisted of CD4+ or CD8+ T cells sorted from blood, taken in a trial of the OX40 agonist ivuxolimab. These receptors all stem from an adult with an advanced solid tumor such as melanoma, head and neck, liver or kidney cancer. The CDR3 runs from the conserved cysteine through the conserved F or W. A D gene is named only where the DNA matches it firmly. Size tells how often a clone was seen (once, few, many) or the class of an expanded clone, and some rows leave it out.

.	TRBV6-5	TRBJ2-7	.	TGTGCCAGCAGTTACTCCCCAGGAGTCTACGAGCAGTACTTC	CASSYSPGVYEQYF
few	TRBV6-6	TRBJ1-1	.	TGTGCCAGCAGTACCGGACACTTGAACACTGAAGCTTTCTTT	CASSTGHLNTEAFF
once	TRBV5-1	TRBJ2-7	.	TGCGCCAGCAGCTCGATGACAGAGGATTACGAGCAGTACTTC	CASSSMTEDYEQYF
.	TRBV7-9	TRBJ2-7	TRBD1	TGTGCCAGCAGCCTCGGGACAGGGGGATTACGCTACGAGCAGTACTTC	CASSLGTGGLRYEQYF
.	TRBV2	TRBJ1-1	.	TGTGCCAGCAGTGAAGGGGTGGGGCATTCGAACACTGAAGCTTTCTTT	CASSEGVGHSNTEAFF
.	TRBV19	TRBJ2-7	.	TGTGCCAGCAGACTCGGGATTTACGAGCAGTACTTC	CASRLGIYEQYF
.	TRBV11-2	TRBJ2-7	.	TGTGCCAGCAGCTTAGTGACTGGTGGAGGGGAGCAGTACTTC	CASSLVTGGGEQYF
.	TRBV9	TRBJ1-4	.	TGTGCCAGCAGCCCCCCAGGGGAAAAACTGTTTTTT	CASSPPGEKLFF
.	TRBV15	TRBJ1-1	.	TGTGCCACCAGCAGAGGTCGCCCCACTGAAGCTTTCTTT	CATSRGRPTEAFF
few	TRBV6-6	TRBJ2-7	.	TGTGCCAGCAGTTACTTAGGCGAGCAGTACTTC	CASSYLGEQYF
.	TRBV29-1	TRBJ2-6	.	TGCAGCGTTGAAGATGAACAGACCATCTCTGGGGCCAACGTCCTGACTTTC	CSVEDEQTISGANVLTF
.	TRBV2	TRBJ1-1	TRBD1	TGTGCCAGCAGTCCTATACAGGGGAGGAACACTGAAGCTTTCTTT	CASSPIQGRNTEAFF
.	TRBV10-3	TRBJ2-7	TRBD2	TGTGCCATCAGTGAGTCTAGACTAGCGGGAGGTCTCGACGAGCAGTACTTC	CAISESRLAGGLDEQYF
.	TRBV5-3	TRBJ1-2	.	TGTGCCAGAAGCTTGCCCGTTATTAACTATGGCTACACCTTC	CARSLPVINYGYTF
.	TRBV19	TRBJ2-7	.	TGTGCCAGTAGTATAGGAGGAGGCGACTTATACCTACCGGAGCAGTACTTC	CASSIGGGDLYLPEQYF
.	TRBV2	TRBJ2-2	TRBD1	TGTGCCAGCGCCCCTACGGACAGGGTGGGCACCGGGGAGCTGTTTTTT	CASAPTDRVGTGELFF
.	TRBV7-3	TRBJ1-5	.	TGTGCCAGCAGCTACCGGGACCAAAGGGGCAATCAGCCCCAGCATTTT	CASSYRDQRGNQPQHF